These 8 T cell receptor beta chains were all obtained from the same sample, sequenced in a study of shared clonotypes between healthy human individuals. Sequenced by immunoSEQ multiplex PCR; TCRdb stores in-frame clones only, minus some. The table has roughly 1,500,000 clones, approximately 98% seen once. Material for sequencing was naive CD4+ T cells sorted from blood. Indicated subset: CD45RA+ positively selected. All receptors derive from a man aged 25-45 years in good health.

The chain is built from TRBV7-8 and TRBJ2-7; 9 bases map to TRBD1. Per the germline V gene, CDR1 is SGHVS and CDR2 is FQNEAQ. V lost 4 bases and J lost 5; bases outside the gene matches: 9. The CDR3 sequence is 15 residues long. The CDR3 DNA sequence: TGTGCCAGCAGCTACGACTCCGGGACAGGGAACGAGCAGTACTTC. Its translation: CASSYDSGTGNEQYF.

The J gene is TRBJ2-5, the V gene TRBV23-1; D might be TRBD1 (6 bases). TRBV23-1 qualifies as an ORF whose function is uncertain. V dropped 6 bases and J dropped 2 bases, with 22 bases sitting between them. The CDR3 consists of 17 residues. CDR3 coding DNA: TGCGCCAGCAGACCGGACAAAGAGACCGGGACACAAGAGACCCAGTACTTC. This sequence encodes CASRPDKETGTQETQYF.

With respect to this clone: Different DNA sequences within this sample yield the same CDR3. The J gene is TRBJ1-1, the V gene TRBV18; D not certain. Trimming cost V 3 bases and J 0 bases, with 8 bases left between them. The CDR3 is made up of 14 amino acids. Germline assignment: CDR1 KGHSH and CDR2 LQKENI. This CDR3 is CASSPQTVNTEAFF. The CDR3 coding sequence is TGTGCCAGCTCACCGCAAACAGTGAACACTGAAGCTTTCTTT.

The genes are TRBV9 and TRBJ2-5, with D possibly being TRBD1 or TRBD2 (5 bases each). This CDR3 region has 15 residues. Trimming took off 2 bases at V and 7 bases at J, with 18 bases between the two ends. CDR1 SGDLS and CDR2 YYNGEE come from the germline V gene. CDR3 protein: CASSVGTDNGATQYF. The CDR3 DNA follows: TGTGCCAGCAGCGTGGGGACCGACAACGGGGCGACCCAGTACTTC.

The V call is TRBV4-1, the J call TRBJ2-7; D gene uncertain. CDR3 length: 15 amino acids. CDR1 MGHRA and CDR2 YSYEKL come from the germline V gene. V was clipped by 0 bases and J by 3 bases, with 12 bases between them. Here the CDR3 reads CASSQDHVGLYEQYF. Written as DNA, the CDR3 is TGCGCCAGCAGCCAAGATCACGTGGGCCTCTACGAGCAGTACTTC.

The chain recombines TRBV29-1 with TRBJ2-5; 8 nucleotides agree with TRBD1. The CDR3 totals 16 residues. Germline V gene data show CDR1 as SQVTM and CDR2 as ANQGSEA. Trimming removed 3 bases from V and 3 bases from J; junction bases left unmatched: 12. CDR3 protein: CSVERTGSFYEETQYF. The CDR3 DNA reads as TGCAGCGTTGAGAGGACAGGGAGCTTTTACGAAGAGACCCAGTACTTC.

V and J are TRBV7-2 and TRBJ1-3; 9 bases line up with TRBD1. Looked up from germline, CDR1 is SGHTA and CDR2 is FQGNSA. CDR3 length: 15 amino acids. V was pared by 5 bases and J by 4 bases, with 6 bases of the junction left unmatched. Here the CDR3 reads CASSPRQGGGNTIYF. For the CDR3, the DNA is TGTGCCAGCAGCCCCAGACAGGGGGGCGGAAACACCATATATTTT.

A word on this clone: The same CDR3 can be traced to other DNA sequences in this sample. The chain combines TRBV9 with TRBJ2-3; a weak D match, TRBD2 (5 bases). V was trimmed by 0 bases and J by 3 bases, leaving 5 bases between them. CDR3 size: 13 residues. Germline V gene sequence: CDR1 SGDLS, CDR2 YYNGEE. The CDR3, as DNA: TGTGCCAGCAGCGTAGCGGGAACAGATACGCAGTATTTT. It specifies CASSVAGTDTQYF.